The T cell receptor beta chain described here comes from a study of T cell responses to AZD1222 COVID-19 vaccine. Assay used: immunoSEQ multiplex PCR; TCRdb lists only in-frame clones, some missing. The sample carries about 83,000 clones, roughly 88% recorded once. The trim removed 0 bases at V and 7 bases at J, leaving 5 bases unmatched. There are 16 residues in the CDR3. Germline-derived CDR1 and CDR2 are LGHNA and YSLEER. A word on this clone: Its matching antigen is unknown.

Regarding the study as a whole: Nearly half of the spike-specific TCRs reportedly recognize variant regions that carry no mutations. In all cases, repertoires were sampled only after the peak T cell response. Spike-specific TCR depth and breadth grew after two AZD1222 doses. At baseline, seropositivity was found in only a handful of AZD1222 recipients.

The receptor was isolated from an adult in good health. Sequenced material: peripheral blood, taken on day 0 of AZD1222 vaccination. V and J are TRBV4-3 and TRBJ1-5, with 11 bases aligning to TRBD1. The chain's CDR3 is CASSQDRGTGGQPQHF. CDR3 in DNA: TGCGCCAGCAGCCAAGATAGGGGGACAGGGGGGCAGCCCCAGCATTTT.